One sample yielded the 29 T cell receptor beta chains listed below, sequenced in a study of somatic mutations in cytotoxic T cells in rheumatoid arthritis. Here immunoSEQ multiplex PCR was the method, and the copy in TCRdb shows in-frame clones only, minus some. The data hold fewer than 30,000 clones, with 70% to 80% observed a single time. Sequenced input: CD8+ T cells sorted from blood. The origin of the receptors is a woman aged 18 to 35 in good health.

This chain uses TRBV28 with TRBJ1-5; D gene unclear. V dropped 6 bases and J dropped 6 bases, with 9 bases sitting between them. Germline CDR1 and CDR2: MDHEN and SYDVKM. This CDR3 comprises 12 residues. The CDR3 is CASSPTIQPQHF. CDR3 bases: TGTGCCAGCAGCCCGACAATTCAGCCCCAGCATTTT.

The chain links TRBV9 to TRBJ1-2; the D is unclear. The CDR3 is 14 amino acids. The germline gives CDR1 SGDLS, CDR2 YYNGEE. V dropped 6 bases and J dropped 0 bases, with 12 bases sitting between them. The CDR3 region has the DNA TGTGCCAGCACCCCACAGCCTTCTAACTATGGCTACACCTTC. It translates to CASTPQPSNYGYTF.

This clone was recorded only once. The chain employs TRBV5-4 and TRBJ2-1; D not resolved. Germline V gives CDR1 SGHNT, CDR2 YYREEE (reference sequence). The CDR3 is made up of 15 amino acids. Trimming cost V 4 bases and J 4 bases, with 15 bases left between them. This CDR3 reads CASSKDLSLYNEQFF. CDR3 DNA sequence: TGTGCCAGCAGCAAGGACCTTTCCCTTTACAATGAGCAGTTCTTC.

This clone was detected once. The chain uses TRBV6-5 and TRBJ1-1; D is possibly TRBD1 (5 bases). Germline CDR1 is MNHEY and CDR2 is SVGAGI. The CDR3 covers 14 residues. V was cut by 0 bases and J by 7 bases, with 12 bases left in between. The CDR3: CASSYSTGAFEAFF. For the CDR3, the DNA is TGTGCCAGCAGTTACTCGACCGGGGCCTTTGAAGCTTTCTTT.

The chain uses TRBV5-5 and TRBJ1-5; 11 bases agree with TRBD1. The V gene's germline CDR1 is SGHKS and CDR2 YYEKEE (reference sequence). The CDR3 length is 18 residues. The V gene end was trimmed by 0 bases and the J gene end by 7 bases; junction bases not matched to a gene: 12. DNA for the CDR3: TGTGCCAGCAGCTTGGGGTCCCGGGACAGGGGGTTTTGGCAGCCCCAGCATTTT. This codes for CASSLGSRDRGFWQPQHF.

The chain carries TRBV28 and TRBJ2-7; TRBD1 agrees at 8 bases. Trimming cost V 6 bases and J 6 bases; bases outside gene matches: 4. The CDR3 consists of 12 residues. Germline assignment: CDR1 MDHEN and CDR2 SYDVKM. CDR3 amino acids: CASSDRGGEQYF. The CDR3 DNA sequence: TGTGCCAGCAGCGACAGGGGAGGCGAGCAGTACTTC.

The chain combines TRBV5-8 with TRBJ2-1; 7 bases line up with TRBD1. The CDR3 length is 14 residues. Germline values: CDR1 SGHTS, CDR2 YDEGEE. With 1 base clipped from V and 7 bases from J, the junction kept 5 bases outside the gene matches. CDR3 loop: CASSLIRTGNEQFF. CDR3 sequence (DNA): TGTGCCAGCAGCTTGATCCGGACAGGTAATGAGCAGTTCTTC.

This chain joins TRBV29-1 and TRBJ2-3, with 7 bases identical to TRBD2. The CDR3 length is 13 residues. Trimming at V came to 6 bases and at J to 5 bases, leaving 8 bases not matched to a gene. Germline CDR1 and CDR2: SQVTM and ANQGSEA. CDR3 loop: CSVGEGIRDTQYF. CDR3 DNA sequence: TGCAGCGTGGGGGAGGGGATAAGAGATACGCAGTATTTT.

V usage is TRBV6-1 and J usage is TRBJ2-1; D gene uncertain. The V gene's germline CDR1 is MNHNS and CDR2 SASEGT. The CDR3 has 11 residues. V was clipped by 6 bases and J by 9 bases, with 9 bases between them. The CDR3 DNA reads TGTGCCAGCAGCCCCCAGCTTGAGCAGTTCTTC. Translating it yields CASSPQLEQFF.

The CDR3 nucleotides read TGCGCCAGCAGTTCGGGGAGCTCCTACAATGAGCAGTTCTTC. Translated: CASSSGSSYNEQFF. The rearrangement links TRBV5-1 to TRBJ2-1, with D possibly matching TRBD2 (5 bases). V was trimmed by 5 bases and J by 0 bases, leaving 9 bases between them. The V gene's germline CDR1 is SGHRS and CDR2 YFSETQ. This CDR3 is built from 14 residues. Full variable domain (rest looked up from reference TRBV5-1 and TRBJ2-1): KAGVTQTPRYLIKTRGQQVTLSCSPISGHRSVSWYQQTPGQGLQFLFEYFSETQRNKGNFPGRFSGRQFSNSRSEMNVSTLELGDSALYLCASSSGSSYNEQFFGPGTRLTVL.

The chain joins TRBV10-3 to TRBJ1-2; no reliable D call. V lost 10 bases and J lost 3, with 12 bases in between. The germline V gene has CDR1 ENHRY and CDR2 SYGVKD. This CDR3 has 12 amino acids. The CDR3 is CATRTGDYGYTF. CDR3 in DNA: TGTGCCACCCGGACGGGTGACTATGGCTACACCTTC.

This clone was observed a handful of times. The gene calls are TRBV2 and TRBJ1-6; D uncertain. Trimming took off 1 base at V and 10 bases at J, with 8 bases between the two ends. The CDR3 consists of 13 residues. The V gene's germline CDR1 is SNHLY and CDR2 FYNNEI. This CDR3 is CASSEGAGSPLHF. In DNA, the CDR3 is TGTGCCAGCAGTGAAGGGGCGGGATCACCCCTCCACTTT.

The chain recombines TRBV19 with TRBJ1-1, with 10 bases identical to TRBD1. Germline-derived CDR1 and CDR2 are LNHDA and SQIVND (reference sequence). The CDR3 sequence is 18 residues long. J lost 3 bases, V lost 6 bases, and 16 bases had no gene match. CDR3 amino acids: CASSRPVPGQGEDTEAFF. For the CDR3, the DNA is TGTGCCAGTAGCCGACCCGTACCTGGACAGGGGGAGGACACTGAAGCTTTCTTT.

This clone has more than one count but fewer than ten. V usage is TRBV2 and J usage is TRBJ1-1, with D perhaps matching TRBD1 (5 bases). Germline-derived CDR1 and CDR2 are SNHLY and FYNNEI. The CDR3 contains 14 residues. The V and J ends lost 5 bases and 3 bases respectively, with 13 bases between them. Here the CDR3 DNA reads TGTGCCAGCAGTCGCAGGGTTGGGGACACTGAAGCTTTCTTT. Its protein product is CASSRRVGDTEAFF.

This clone was seen a handful of times. V usage is TRBV19 and J usage is TRBJ1-1; D is ambiguous. Per germline, CDR1 LNHDA and CDR2 SQIVND (reference sequence). The CDR3 is made up of 11 amino acids. Between the trimmed V and J ends, which lost 11 bases and 5 bases, there was a span of 12 bases. CDR3 region: CAAATGTEAFF. The DNA for the CDR3 is TGTGCCGCAGCAACGGGGACTGAAGCTTTCTTT.

This clone was recorded a few times. This chain joins TRBV5-4 and TRBJ2-2; TRBD2 matches at 10 bases. CDR3 size: 19 residues. Trimming cost V 3 bases and J 1 base; bases outside gene matches: 12. CDR1 is SGHNT and CDR2 is YYREEE in the germline V gene (reference sequence). The CDR3: CASSSSATLAGKNTGELFF. The CDR3 region has the DNA TGTGCCAGCAGCTCTAGCGCAACACTAGCGGGGAAGAACACCGGGGAGCTGTTTTTT.

Only a few counts were recorded for this clone. The chain's CDR3 is CAISESGPNEKLFF. CDR3 coding DNA: TGTGCCATCAGTGAGTCTGGACCTAATGAAAAACTGTTTTTT. The chain joins TRBV10-3 to TRBJ1-4; D not resolved. Germline CDR1 reads ENHRY; CDR2 reads SYGVKD. The length of the CDR3 is 14 residues. V was clipped by 0 bases and J by 3 bases, with 5 bases between them.

Only a few counts were recorded for this clone. This sequence joins TRBV6-1 and TRBJ2-7; no clear D. The CDR3 has 14 residues. Germline lookup yields CDR1 MNHNS and CDR2 SASEGT. The ends were cut back, 2 bases at V and 4 bases at J, with 12 bases in the middle. CDR3 sequence reads: CASSESWETYEQYF. Written as DNA, the CDR3 is TGTGCCAGCAGTGAAAGCTGGGAAACATACGAGCAGTACTTC.

V and J are TRBV27 and TRBJ2-2; D possibly matches TRBD1 or TRBD2 (5 bases each). Germline assignment: CDR1 MNHEY and CDR2 SMNVEV (reference sequence). The CDR3 has 14 residues. V lost 4 bases, J lost 7 bases, and 13 bases lay in between. CDR3 loop: CASSYGGVNGELFF. For the CDR3, the DNA is TGTGCCAGCAGTTATGGGGGAGTTAACGGGGAGCTGTTTTTT.

CDR3 in amino acids: CASSFRLGQGVNQPQHF. CDR3 nucleotides: TGTGCCAGCAGTTTTCGACTGGGACAGGGGGTCAATCAGCCCCAGCATTTT. The chain combines TRBV28 with TRBJ1-5; the match to TRBD1 covers 11 bases. Unmatched junction bases numbered 7, after V lost 3 bases and J lost 3 bases. Germline-derived CDR1 and CDR2 are MDHEN and SYDVKM. CDR3 length equals 17 residues.

This sequence joins TRBV27 and TRBJ1-5; tentatively, D is TRBD1 (6 bases). V lost 4 bases and J 5 bases, leaving 12 bases between the germline ends. The V gene's germline CDR1 is MNHEY and CDR2 SMNVEV (reference sequence). The CDR3 sequence is 14 residues long. The chain's CDR3 is CASSSSTGYQPQHF. The DNA for the CDR3 is TGTGCCAGCAGTTCCTCCACAGGGTATCAGCCCCAGCATTTT.

The chain combines TRBV7-9 with TRBJ2-7; 11 nucleotides line up with TRBD2. The V gene's germline CDR1 is SEHNR and CDR2 FQNEAQ (reference sequence). CDR3 size: 16 residues. The junction had 10 bases not matched to a gene; V was cut back by 5 bases and J by 4 bases. CDR3 in amino acids: CASSPISGRARYEQYF. The DNA for the CDR3 is TGTGCCAGCAGCCCCATTAGCGGGAGGGCCAGGTACGAGCAGTACTTC.

The table lists this clone with a few counts. This chain links TRBV27 with TRBJ2-2; a weak D match, TRBD1 (5 bases). Trimming stripped 8 bases from V and 4 bases from J, with 20 bases between. CDR1 is MNHEY and CDR2 is SMNVEV in the germline V gene (reference sequence). The CDR3 is 16 amino acids. The chain's CDR3 is CASSPPGFIGTGELFF. DNA of the CDR3: TGTGCCAGCTCCCCTCCAGGGTTTATCGGCACCGGGGAGCTGTTTTTT.

This chain links TRBV19 with TRBJ2-7; TRBD1 is a possible D gene (6 bases). This CDR3 contains 15 residues. Germline CDR1 reads LNHDA; CDR2 reads SQIVND (reference sequence). Trimming removed 1 base at V and 3 bases at J, with 13 bases between. The CDR3 is CASSIGSRGSYEQYF. The CDR3 DNA sequence: TGTGCCAGTAGTATAGGTAGCAGGGGCAGCTACGAGCAGTACTTC.

V usage is TRBV19 and J usage is TRBJ2-1, with 12 bases aligning to TRBD2. The CDR3 consists of 17 residues. J lost 8 bases, V lost 2 bases, and 10 bases had no gene match. Germline V gene lookup returns CDR1 LNHDA and CDR2 SQIVND (reference sequence). CDR3 nucleotides: TGTGCCAGTAGTATACGCCCCCTAGCGGGAGGGAGTCATGAGCAGTTCTTC. Translating it yields CASSIRPLAGGSHEQFF.

The genes are TRBV28 and TRBJ2-7, with D perhaps TRBD2 (6 bases). CDR1 MDHEN and CDR2 SYDVKM come from the germline V gene. The CDR3 consists of 17 residues. The germline V and J ends were trimmed by 3 bases and 2 bases, with 20 bases remaining between them. CDR3: CASSLAHLGDSTYEQYV. The CDR3 DNA reads TGTGCCAGCAGTTTGGCCCATCTGGGGGACTCCACCTACGAGCAGTACGTC.

The chain carries TRBV28 and TRBJ1-2; 8 positions match TRBD1. Germline-derived CDR1 and CDR2 are MDHEN and SYDVKM. Unmatched junction bases numbered 6, after V lost 3 bases and J lost 0 bases. The length of the CDR3 is 16 residues. CDR3 amino acids: CASSFPRQGTNYGYTF. CDR3 sequence (DNA): TGTGCCAGCAGTTTTCCCCGACAGGGGACTAACTATGGCTACACCTTC.

This rearrangement joins TRBV27 to TRBJ2-1, with 9 bases fitting TRBD2. The CDR3 extends over 16 amino acids. From germline, CDR1 is MNHEY and CDR2 SMNVEV (reference sequence). Trimming removed 2 bases from V and 7 bases from J; junction bases left unmatched: 9. CDR3 in amino acids: CASSLLGGRGSNEQFF. The DNA for the CDR3 is TGTGCCAGCAGTTTACTTGGCGGGAGGGGCTCGAATGAGCAGTTCTTC.

The chain uses TRBV4-1 and TRBJ2-5; no definite D call. Germline CDR1 is MGHRA and CDR2 is YSYEKL. This CDR3 has 16 residues. V was trimmed by 0 bases and J by 0 bases, leaving 11 bases between them. The CDR3 DNA sequence: TGCGCCAGCAGCCAAGATCGTGAAGCCTACCAAGAGACCCAGTACTTC. The encoded protein is CASSQDREAYQETQYF.